This TCR beta chain derives from a study of cytomegalovirus exposure and HLA in healthy donors. Study conclusions and caveats: In a later analysis, V- and J-gene trimming of beta chains associated with a DCLRE1C missense variant, replicated independently.

This clone has just a few counts. Antigen unknown. Trimming cost V 2 bases and J 5 bases, with 21 bases left between them. Per germline, CDR1 MGHRA and CDR2 YSYEKL. This CDR3 is 17 amino acids long. This PCR relied on a set of 60 Vbeta primers and 13 Jbeta primers. Sequencing was performed with immunoSEQ multiplex PCR; in TCRdb, only in-frame clones are kept and a portion is missing. Of about 140,000 clones listed, roughly four fifths are singletons. The V and J genes are TRBV4-1 and TRBJ2-5; D possibly corresponds to TRBD1 (6 bases). The clonotype was recovered from a man younger than 35 in good health and CMV-seropositive. The sequenced sample consisted of PBMCs. The CDR3, as DNA: TGCGCCAGCAGCCAACCCTACAGAGGCCCCCAGGGGGAGACCCAGTACTTC. Its translation is CASSQPYRGPQGETQYF.